This T cell receptor beta chain stems from a study of control samples from healthy donors and cancer patients (dated by TCRdb to 2018 to 2021). As concerns this clone: Its antigen is still unknown. No clone much larger than this one lies a single base away; base qualities are absent.

The protocol used for the library was the immunoSEQ multiplex PCR assay. TCRdb mirrors the immuneACCESS table, restricted to in-frame sequences. Some clones are absent from its copies; in checked studies, under half trace to an unresolved V gene, and the reason for the others is unknown. This sample comprises about 97,000 clones, 80% to 90% of them detected only once. The ten largest clonotypes hold 7.8% of the sample. This receptor was obtained from a man younger than 40 in good health. Sequencing was carried out using blood.

This receptor carries the CDR3 CASSILKTGDRTTGELFF. The nucleotides are TGTGCCAGTAGTATTCTTAAGACGGGAGATCGTACCACCGGGGAGCTGTTTTTT. Recombination linked TRBV19 to TRBJ2-2; a tentative D call is TRBD2 (6 bases match). The CDR3 holds 18 amino acids from the cysteine to the phenylalanine. Here the CDR3 DNA is all that survives: 54 bases in frame from base 1. CDR1 LNHDA and CDR2 SQIVND were looked up in the germline V gene (reference sequence). V and J lose 3 bases and 4 bases, and a span of 21 bases separates them.